The 31 T cell receptor beta chains below all came from one sample that was sequenced in a study of T cell responses to AZD1222 COVID-19 vaccine. Data came from immunoSEQ multiplex PCR; TCRdb stores just in-frame clones and leaves some out. Of approximately 90,000 clones in the sample, approximately 88% were seen once. The input for sequencing was peripheral blood, taken on day 0 of AZD1222 vaccination. The receptors were sampled from an adult in good health.

This rearrangement joins TRBV9 to TRBJ2-1, with 9 bases aligning to TRBD2. V lost 3 bases, J lost 2 bases, and 3 bases stayed unmatched. Germline V gene sequence: CDR1 SGDLS, CDR2 YYNGEE. The CDR3 runs to 15 residues. This CDR3 reads CASSAGTSPYNEQFF. The CDR3 DNA reads TGTGCCAGCAGCGCCGGGACTAGCCCCTACAATGAGCAGTTCTTC.

The rearrangement links TRBV7-9 to TRBJ2-3; 10 nucleotides align to TRBD2. The CDR3 totals 14 residues. CDR1 and CDR2 from the germline V gene are SEHNR and FQNEAQ (reference sequence). The V segment lost 8 bases and the J segment 3 bases; nucleotides outside the gene matches: 5. The DNA for the CDR3 is TGTGCCAGCTTTACTAGCGGGATTACAGATACGCAGTATTTT. This gives the protein CASFTSGITDTQYF.

A remark on this clone: Relative to the germline gene, one junction end is altered; a read error may explain this. V gene TRBV27 combines with J gene TRBJ2-7; D possibly corresponds to TRBD2 (5 bases). The length of the CDR3 is 13 residues. CDR1 and CDR2 (germline): MNHEY, SMNVEV (reference sequence). The CDR3 region is CASSLEGHYGQYF. CDR3 bases: TGTGCCAGCAGTTTAGAGGGCCACTACGGGCAGTACTTC.

This chain uses TRBV6-5 with TRBJ2-7; tentative D call: TRBD1 (6 bases). Germline CDR1 is MNHEY and CDR2 is SVGAGI. There are 13 residues in the CDR3. V lost 2 bases and J 2 bases, leaving 7 bases between the germline ends. CDR3 in amino acids: CASSYPGAYEQYF. The CDR3 coding sequence is TGTGCCAGCAGTTACCCAGGGGCCTACGAGCAGTACTTC.

The chain is built from TRBV3-1 (or the pseudogene TRBV3-2) and TRBJ1-2; D is uncertain. The CDR3 loop spans 14 amino acids. Germline V lookup: CDR1 LGHDT, CDR2 YNNKEL (reference sequence). V lost 1 base and J 5 bases, leaving 11 bases between the germline ends. The CDR3 loop is CASSQGGVGYGYTF. The CDR3 DNA is TGTGCCAGCAGCCAAGGCGGGGTGGGGTATGGCTACACCTTC.

A word on this clone: The junction shows a germline mismatch at one end, possibly a read error. The chain couples TRBV29-1 to TRBJ2-7, with TRBD1 matching over 9 bases. CDR3 size: 11 residues. CDR1 is SQVTM and CDR2 is ANQGSEA in the germline V gene. The CDR3 spells CSARTGAAYHF. The DNA of the CDR3 is TGCAGCGCACGGACAGGGGCCGCGTATCACTTC.

This chain joins TRBV7-9 and TRBJ2-5; D may match TRBD1 or TRBD2 (5 bases each). V was clipped by 5 bases and J by 5 bases, with 12 bases between them. CDR1 SEHNR and CDR2 FQNEAQ come from the germline V gene (reference sequence). CDR3 size: 13 residues. For the CDR3, the DNA is TGTGCCAGCAGCCGAGGGGTGCGGGAGACCCAGTACTTC. The encoded protein is CASSRGVRETQYF.

The rearrangement links TRBV2 to TRBJ1-2, with 8 bases fitting TRBD1. This CDR3 spans 14 amino acids. Per the germline V gene, CDR1 is SNHLY and CDR2 is FYNNEI. Unmatched junction bases numbered 4, after V lost 3 bases and J lost 4 bases. The CDR3 protein is CASSDRGQSYGYTF. In DNA, the CDR3 is TGTGCCAGCAGTGACAGGGGGCAAAGCTATGGCTACACCTTC.

The rearrangement links TRBV6-5 to TRBJ1-4; D unresolved. The CDR3 totals 15 residues. Germline V gene sequence: CDR1 MNHEY, CDR2 SVGAGI. Trimming shortened V by 2 bases and J by 4 bases, and 11 bases separated the two germline ends. CDR3 loop: CASSYRQALNEKLFF. The CDR3 DNA sequence: TGTGCCAGCAGTTACCGGCAGGCACTTAATGAAAAACTGTTTTTT.

The gene calls are TRBV9 and TRBJ1-5; 7 bases fit TRBD1. The CDR3 spans 14 residues. J was trimmed by 3 bases and V by 3 bases; bases with no gene match: 3. CDR1 and CDR2 from the germline V gene are SGDLS and YYNGEE. CDR3 sequence reads: CASSAGQNNQPQHF. The CDR3 region has the DNA TGTGCCAGCAGCGCGGGACAGAACAATCAGCCCCAGCATTTT.

This clone was observed once. The chain has TRBV7-9 and TRBJ2-7; maybe TRBD2 (5 bases). CDR1 is SEHNR and CDR2 is FQNEAQ in the germline V gene (reference sequence). This CDR3 has 16 amino acids. The V end was cut by 5 bases, the J end by 2 bases, with 19 bases between. The CDR3 DNA is TGTGCCAGCAGCGCTTTTAACGGGATAGGCACCTACGAGCAGTACTTC. Residues: CASSAFNGIGTYEQYF.

This chain joins TRBV19 and TRBJ2-7; D is unclear. The CDR3 is made up of 13 amino acids. V dropped 8 bases and J dropped 0 bases, with 11 bases sitting between them. Germline V gives CDR1 LNHDA, CDR2 SQIVND (reference sequence). The CDR3 bases are TGTGCCAGTCGCGCTGCGGCCTCCTACGAGCAGTACTTC. Translated, it gives CASRAAASYEQYF.

CDR3 loop: CASSRREVPGELFF. The DNA for the CDR3 is TGTGCCAGTAGTAGGCGAGAAGTGCCCGGGGAGCTGTTTTTT. This chain joins TRBV19 and TRBJ2-2; D remains unclear. The CDR3 spans 14 residues. CDR1 and CDR2 (germline): LNHDA, SQIVND (reference sequence). Trimming took off 4 bases at V and 6 bases at J, with 12 bases between the two ends.

This chain connects TRBV4-1 to TRBJ1-2, with D possibly being TRBD1 (5 bases). This CDR3 region has 15 residues. The germline V and J ends were trimmed by 0 bases and 8 bases, with 16 bases remaining between them. CDR1 and CDR2 from the germline V gene are MGHRA and YSYEKL. The DNA for the CDR3 is TGCGCCAGCAGCCAAGACCCCGTCGGGGGAATAGGCTACACCTTC. It is translated as CASSQDPVGGIGYTF.

The chain carries TRBV5-1 and TRBJ2-3; 8 positions agree with TRBD2. Per the germline V gene, CDR1 is SGHRS and CDR2 is YFSETQ. CDR3 size: 15 residues. The trim removed 0 bases at V and 4 bases at J, leaving 4 bases unmatched. The CDR3 here is CASSLGAGGADTQYF. In DNA form, the CDR3 reads TGCGCCAGCAGCTTGGGGGCGGGAGGTGCAGATACGCAGTATTTT.

The V gene is TRBV11-2, the J gene TRBJ1-2, with D tentatively TRBD1 (6 bases). There are 15 residues in the CDR3. CDR1 SGHAT and CDR2 FQNNGV come from the germline V gene. The germline V and J ends were trimmed by 7 bases and 2 bases, with 17 bases remaining between them. The CDR3 here is CASTPVLDRNYGYTF. CDR3 nucleotides: TGTGCCAGCACCCCCGTCCTCGACAGGAACTATGGCTACACCTTC.

The CDR3 here is CASSPNLLQGAEAFF. The CDR3 DNA sequence: TGTGCCAGCAGTCCAAACTTGTTACAGGGGGCAGAAGCTTTCTTT. The V call is TRBV2, the J call TRBJ1-1; 9 bases align to TRBD1. Trimming removed 5 bases from V and 8 bases from J; junction bases left unmatched: 12. The CDR3 sequence is 15 residues long. Per the germline V gene, CDR1 is SNHLY and CDR2 is FYNNEI.

V and J are TRBV5-6 and TRBJ1-1, with D maybe TRBD1 (5 bases). The CDR3 totals 13 residues. Per the germline V gene, CDR1 is SGHDT and CDR2 is YYEEEE. Between the trimmed V and J ends, which lost 4 bases and 1 base, there was a span of 8 bases. DNA of the CDR3: TGTGCCAGCAGCCGCAGGGAGAACACTGAAGCTTTCTTT. It yields the protein CASSRRENTEAFF.

This clone occurred once. The chain combines TRBV2 with TRBJ2-1; D is undetermined. The germline CDR1 and CDR2 sequences are SNHLY and FYNNEI. V was trimmed by 1 base and J by 7 bases, leaving 14 bases between them. There are 15 residues in the CDR3. CDR3 DNA sequence: TGTGCCAGCAGTGAAGGCCCGGGCTTCGGGAATGAGCAGTTCTTC. Its translation: CASSEGPGFGNEQFF. Together with reference TRBV2 and TRBJ2-1, the CDR3 gives the full variable domain: EPEVTQTPSHQVTQMGQEVILRCVPISNHLYFYWYRQILGQKVEFLVSFYNNEISEKSEIFDDQFSVERPDGSNFTLKIRSTKLEDSAMYFCASSEGPGFGNEQFFGPGTRLTVL.

This clone is medium-sized (0.01 to 0.1%) by share. The chain recombines TRBV4-1 with TRBJ1-5; perhaps TRBD1 as D (5 bases). The length of the CDR3 is 14 residues. The germline V and J ends were trimmed by 4 bases and 3 bases, with 10 bases remaining between them. CDR1 is MGHRA, CDR2 YSYEKL, per germline. CDR3 bases: TGCGCCAGCAGCCCACCGGACACCAATCAGCCCCAGCATTTT. This gives the protein CASSPPDTNQPQHF.

The chain has TRBV10-3 and TRBJ2-5; 8 positions agree with TRBD1. Germline V gives CDR1 ENHRY, CDR2 SYGVKD. This CDR3 spans 13 amino acids. The trim removed 6 bases at V and 4 bases at J, leaving 4 bases unmatched. Here the CDR3 DNA reads TGTGCCATCAGCCCCGGACAGGGAGAGACCCAGTACTTC. This sequence encodes CAISPGQGETQYF.

The chain employs TRBV5-1 and TRBJ1-3; 8 positions match TRBD1. V dropped 3 bases and J dropped 2; count of bases not matched to a gene: 1. The V gene's germline CDR1 is SGHRS and CDR2 YFSETQ. The CDR3 runs to 14 residues. CDR3 sequence reads: CASSSQGAGNTIYF. As DNA, the CDR3 is TGCGCCAGCAGCTCACAGGGGGCTGGAAACACCATATATTTT.

Note on this clone: The junction differs from germline at one of its ends, possibly a read error. The chain joins TRBV6-5 to TRBJ1-2, with TRBD1 matching over 7 bases. The CDR3 totals 12 residues. Germline V gene sequence: CDR1 MNHEY, CDR2 SVGAGI. CDR3 nucleotide sequence: TGTGCCAGCAGAACCCCCCCGGGACAGCTGGCGTGG. As protein: CASRTPPGQLAW.

This chain links TRBV6-4 with TRBJ2-3; D may match TRBD1 or TRBD2 (5 bases each). This CDR3 is built from 14 residues. The germline CDR1 and CDR2 sequences are MRHNA and SNTAGT. The ends were cut back, 4 bases at V and 0 bases at J, with 8 bases in the middle. The CDR3 DNA sequence: TGTGCCAGCAGTGGAGGGGCTAGCACAGATACGCAGTATTTT. Protein sequence: CASSGGASTDTQYF.

V is TRBV7-8 and J is TRBJ1-4, with a possible D match to TRBD1 (5 bases). Trimming left V 0 bases short and J 5 bases short, with 16 bases between. CDR3 size: 17 residues. CDR1 is SGHVS and CDR2 is FQNEAQ in the germline V gene. CDR3 DNA sequence: TGTGCCAGCAGCTTAGCCCACCCGGCAGGGATAAATGAAAAACTGTTTTTT. It yields the protein CASSLAHPAGINEKLFF. Filled out from reference TRBV7-8 and TRBJ1-4, the complete variable domain reads GAGVSQSPRYKVAKRGQDVALRCDPISGHVSLFWYQQALGQGPEFLTYFQNEAQLDKSGLPSDRFFAERPEGSVSTLKIQRTQQEDSAVYLCASSLAHPAGINEKLFFGSGTQLSVL.

CDR3 sequence: CASSAGEENTEAFF. Written as DNA, the CDR3 is TGCGCCAGCAGCGCGGGGGAGGAGAACACTGAAGCTTTCTTT. V gene TRBV5-1 combines with J gene TRBJ1-1, with D perhaps matching TRBD1 (5 bases). V was shortened by 4 bases and J by 1 base, with 11 bases between the two germline ends. This CDR3 comprises 14 residues. CDR1 is SGHRS, CDR2 YFSETQ, per germline.

The chain is built from TRBV12-3 or TRBV12-4 and TRBJ2-3; no clear D gene. Trimming took 0 bases from V and 5 from J, leaving 3 bases between them. The length of the CDR3 is 12 residues. CDR3 loop: CASSLAGDTQYF. The CDR3 bases are TGTGCCAGCAGTTTAGCCGGAGATACGCAGTATTTT.

V usage is TRBV6-5 and J usage is TRBJ1-2; a possible D gene is TRBD1 (6 bases). Between the trimmed V and J ends, which lost 6 bases and 2 bases, there was a span of 10 bases. Germline CDR1 reads MNHEY; CDR2 reads SVGAGI. This CDR3 spans 13 amino acids. The chain's CDR3 is CASRRQGNYGYTF. For the CDR3, the DNA is TGTGCCAGCAGGAGGCAGGGGAACTATGGCTACACCTTC.

J is TRBJ1-1 and V is TRBV29-1; D possibly corresponds to TRBD1 (5 bases). Germline-derived CDR1 and CDR2 are SQVTM and ANQGSEA. V lost 6 bases and J lost 2, with 10 bases in between. There are 12 residues in the CDR3. The CDR3 spells CSVARGNTEAFF. The CDR3 DNA is TGCAGCGTCGCAAGGGGAAACACTGAAGCTTTCTTT. The entire variable domain, with the rest obtained from reference TRBV29-1 and TRBJ1-1, is as follows: SAVISQKPSRDICQRGTSLTIQCQVDSQVTMMFWYRQQPGQSLTLIATANQGSEATYESGFVIDKFPISRPNLTFSTLTVSNMSPEDSSIYLCSVARGNTEAFFGQGTRLTVV.

The chain links TRBV5-4 to TRBJ2-3; 10 nucleotides align to TRBD2. After removal of 5 bases from V and 2 bases from J, the junction contained 8 bases not matched to a gene. The CDR3 is 16 residues long. Germline V gives CDR1 SGHNT, CDR2 YYREEE (reference sequence). The CDR3 nucleotides read TGTGCCAGCAGTTTCCGAGCGGGGGGGGCCACAGATACGCAGTATTTT. It encodes CASSFRAGGATDTQYF.

This clone was counted a few times. This chain uses TRBV19 with TRBJ1-4, with D possibly being TRBD1 (6 bases). CDR1 and CDR2 (germline): LNHDA, SQIVND (reference sequence). V lost 5 bases, J lost 0 bases, and 7 bases lay in between. This CDR3 has 14 residues. The CDR3 sequence is CASSAGATNEKLFF. The DNA of the CDR3 is TGTGCCAGTAGTGCAGGGGCAACTAATGAAAAACTGTTTTTT.